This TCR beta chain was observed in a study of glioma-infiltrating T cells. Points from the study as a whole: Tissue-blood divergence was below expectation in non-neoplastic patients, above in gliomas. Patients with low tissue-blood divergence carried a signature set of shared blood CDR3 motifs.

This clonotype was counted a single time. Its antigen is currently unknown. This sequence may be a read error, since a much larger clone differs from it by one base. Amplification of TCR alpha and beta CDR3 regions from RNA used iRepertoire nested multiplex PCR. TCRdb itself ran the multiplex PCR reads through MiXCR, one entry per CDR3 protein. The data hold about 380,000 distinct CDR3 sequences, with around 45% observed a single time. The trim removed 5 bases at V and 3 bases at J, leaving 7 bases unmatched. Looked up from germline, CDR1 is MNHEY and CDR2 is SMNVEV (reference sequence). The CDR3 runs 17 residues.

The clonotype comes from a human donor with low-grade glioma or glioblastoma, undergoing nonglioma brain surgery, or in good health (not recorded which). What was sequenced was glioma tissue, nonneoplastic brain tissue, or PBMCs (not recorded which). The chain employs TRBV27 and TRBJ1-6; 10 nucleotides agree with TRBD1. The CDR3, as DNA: TGTGCCAGCAGTCAAGACAGGGGGCCATGCTATAATTCACCCCTCCACTTT. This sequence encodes CASSQDRGPCYNSPLHF.